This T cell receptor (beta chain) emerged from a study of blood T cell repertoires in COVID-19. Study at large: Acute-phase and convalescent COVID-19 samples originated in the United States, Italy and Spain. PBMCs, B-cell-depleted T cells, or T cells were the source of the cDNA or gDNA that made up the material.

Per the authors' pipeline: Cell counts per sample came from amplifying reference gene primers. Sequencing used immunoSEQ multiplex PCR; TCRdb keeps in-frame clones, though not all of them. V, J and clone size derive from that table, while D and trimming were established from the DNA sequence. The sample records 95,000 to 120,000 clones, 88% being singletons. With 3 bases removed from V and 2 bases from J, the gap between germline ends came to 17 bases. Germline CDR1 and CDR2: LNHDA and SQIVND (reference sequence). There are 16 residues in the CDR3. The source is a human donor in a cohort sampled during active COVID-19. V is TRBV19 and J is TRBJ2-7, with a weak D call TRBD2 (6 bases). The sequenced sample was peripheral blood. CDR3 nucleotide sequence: TGTGCCAGTAGTATGGGGTGGGGTAGCGGCCCCTACGAGCAGTACTTC. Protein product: CASSMGWGSGPYEQYF. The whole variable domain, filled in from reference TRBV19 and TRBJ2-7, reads DGGITQSPKYLFRKEGQNVTLSCEQNLNHDAMYWYRQDPGQGLRLIYYSQIVNDFQKGDIAEGYSVSREKKESFPLTVTSAQKNPTAFYLCASSMGWGSGPYEQYFGPGTRLTVT.